The 21 T cell receptor beta chains in this list originate from one sample, sequenced in a study of T cells of healthy individuals. Via MiXCR, TCRdb re-called the 5' RACE reads, giving one row per CDR3 protein. The sample lists about 100,000 distinct CDR3 sequences; 17% were seen once. The receptors derive from a human donor in good health.

This clonotype was seen at least ten times. This chain uses TRBV6-4 with TRBJ2-1, with 9 positions matching TRBD1. CDR3 length: 16 residues. Germline trimming cut 5 bases from V and 7 bases from J; bases unmatched to any gene: 12. CDR1 is MRHNA, CDR2 SNTAGT, per germline. The CDR3 DNA reads TGTGCCAGCAGTCACCGCCCGGGACAGGGTAGGAATGAGCAGTTCTTC. Its translation: CASSHRPGQGRNEQFF.

This clonotype turned up a few times. The gene calls are TRBV4-2 and TRBJ2-1; 12 bases line up with TRBD2. CDR3 length: 20 amino acids. Germline V gene sequence: CDR1 LGHNA, CDR2 YNFKEQ. V was pared by 2 bases and J by 0 bases, with 11 bases of the junction left unmatched. CDR3 sequence: CASSQRGGLAGGPSYNEQFF. CDR3 bases: TGTGCCAGCAGCCAACGAGGTGGGCTAGCGGGAGGGCCCTCCTACAATGAGCAGTTCTTC.

The rearrangement links TRBV3-1 to TRBJ2-7, with a possible D match to TRBD1 (6 bases). The CDR3 totals 16 residues. Germline values: CDR1 LGHDT, CDR2 YNNKEL (reference sequence). V shed 0 bases and J shed 3 bases, with 15 bases lying between them. The chain's CDR3 is CASSQDRGTAIYEQYF. DNA for the CDR3: TGTGCCAGCAGCCAAGATAGGGGGACCGCGATCTACGAGCAGTACTTC.

The table lists this clonotype with many counts. The chain recombines TRBV4-1 with TRBJ2-5; possible D gene TRBD1, 5 bases. The germline V gene encodes CDR1 MGHRA and CDR2 YSYEKL. Deletions cut 4 bases from V and 2 bases from J, with 8 bases between. The length of the CDR3 is 13 residues. CDR3 DNA: TGCGCCAGCAGCCCAGGGCATCAAGAGACCCAGTACTTC. The encoded protein is CASSPGHQETQYF.

A remark on this clonotype: A much larger clone sits a single nucleotide away, making a read error possible. The rearrangement uses TRBV19 and TRBJ2-3, with TRBD1 matching over 8 bases. The J call may be in error: the DNA end matches TRBJ1-5 better. The CDR3 is 15 residues long. The germline CDR1 and CDR2 sequences are LNHDA and SQIVND (reference sequence). The CDR3 region has the DNA TGTGCCAGTCAGACAGGGGAATTTAGCACAGATACGCAGCATTTT. Translated, it gives CASQTGEFSTDTQHF.

In this sample, this clonotype turned up a few times. The rearrangement links TRBV18 to TRBJ2-7; D possibly corresponds to TRBD1 (6 bases). CDR1 KGHSH and CDR2 LQKENI come from the germline V gene. The CDR3 consists of 16 residues. The germline V and J ends were trimmed by 4 bases and 2 bases, with 18 bases remaining between them. The CDR3 loop reads CASSLRSGARTYEQYF. The CDR3 DNA sequence: TGTGCCAGCTCACTAAGGTCAGGGGCGCGGACCTACGAGCAGTACTTC.

Only a few counts were recorded for this clonotype. The J gene is TRBJ1-6, the V gene TRBV2, with 7 bases that match TRBD1. The junction had 6 bases not matched to a gene; V was cut back by 5 bases and J by 8 bases. Germline CDR1 reads SNHLY; CDR2 reads FYNNEI. The CDR3 is 14 amino acids. The CDR3 nucleotides are TGTGCCAGCAGTCAACAGGGGACGCATTCACCCCTCCACTTT. It encodes CASSQQGTHSPLHF.

The rearrangement links TRBV4-2 to TRBJ1-6; the D is unclear. CDR1 is LGHNA and CDR2 is YNFKEQ in the germline V gene. V gave up 3 bases and J gave up 10 bases, with 16 bases separating them. CDR3 length: 15 amino acids. CDR3 coding DNA: TGTGCCAGCAGCCAGAGCCCGGCAGGCGGGTCACCCCTCCACTTT. Translating gives CASSQSPAGGSPLHF.

This clonotype has a count of ten or more. The chain recombines TRBV7-9 with TRBJ2-1, with a tentative D call TRBD2 (6 bases). This CDR3 is 15 amino acids long. V was clipped by 4 bases and J by 0 bases, with 10 bases between them. Germline assignment: CDR1 SEHNR and CDR2 FQNEAQ (reference sequence). This CDR3 reads CASSSAGSSYNEQFF. CDR3 in DNA: TGTGCCAGCAGCTCTGCGGGGAGCTCCTACAATGAGCAGTTCTTC.

This clonotype was seen repeatedly, ten times or more. V is TRBV3-1 and J is TRBJ2-1; TRBD1 or TRBD2 may be the D gene (5 bases each). The CDR3 is 14 residues long. Germline lookup yields CDR1 LGHDT and CDR2 YNNKEL (reference sequence). V was cut by 3 bases and J by 8 bases, with 14 bases left in between. The CDR3 protein is CASSHLGERDEQFF. For the CDR3, the DNA is TGTGCCAGCAGCCATCTAGGGGAGCGCGATGAGCAGTTCTTC.

This clonotype was seen more than once but under ten times. This chain joins TRBV29-1 and TRBJ2-4, with D uncertain. Germline V lookup: CDR1 SQVTM, CDR2 ANQGSEA. V lost 6 bases to trimming and J lost 6 bases, with 6 bases between them. CDR3 length: 10 residues. The CDR3 sequence: CSVKGNIQYF. The CDR3 DNA sequence: TGCAGCGTGAAAGGAAACATTCAGTACTTC.

This clonotype was picked up a small number of times. The chain has TRBV5-1 and TRBJ2-3; 7 bases line up with TRBD2. This CDR3 is built from 14 residues. Germline assignment: CDR1 SGHRS and CDR2 YFSETQ. V lost 5 bases to trimming and J lost 0 bases; unmatched junction nucleotides: 3. Written as DNA, the CDR3 is TGCGCCAGCAGACTAGCGTTAAGCACAGATACGCAGTATTTT. Protein: CASRLALSTDTQYF.

The CDR3 spells CASSVLGQASSGANVLTF. CDR3 nucleotide sequence: TGTGCCAGTAGTGTGTTGGGACAGGCCAGCTCTGGGGCCAACGTCCTGACTTTC. The chain uses TRBV19 and TRBJ2-6; 8 bases match TRBD1. Germline loops: CDR1 LNHDA, CDR2 SQIVND (reference sequence). The V segment lost 5 bases and the J segment 0 bases; nucleotides outside the gene matches: 9. This CDR3 comprises 18 residues.

This clonotype occurred many times. This chain connects TRBV9 to TRBJ1-6, with D uncertain. The V gene lost 1 base and the J gene lost 7 bases, with 15 bases spanning the gap. Germline CDR1 SGDLS, CDR2 YYNGEE. The CDR3 loop spans 16 amino acids. CDR3 loop: CASSVFDQVGNSPLHF. The CDR3 coding sequence is TGTGCCAGCAGCGTATTCGATCAAGTAGGGAATTCACCCCTCCACTTT.

This clonotype was seen repeatedly, ten times or more. The chain uses TRBV12-3 or TRBV12-4 and TRBJ1-4; the D gene is possibly TRBD1 (5 bases). The CDR3 sequence is 14 residues long. The V and J ends lost 3 bases and 5 bases respectively, with 10 bases between them. The CDR3 loop is CASSLGGGNEKLFF. CDR3 coding DNA: TGTGCCAGCAGTTTGGGGGGAGGCAATGAAAAACTGTTTTTT.

This clonotype came up a few times. This chain connects TRBV5-1 to TRBJ2-7; TRBD2 might be the D (6 bases). Trimming pared 0 bases from V and 11 bases from J, leaving 12 bases between. This CDR3 has 12 amino acids. CDR1 and CDR2 from the germline V gene are SGHRS and YFSETQ. The CDR3, as DNA: TGCGCCAGCAGCTTGGGCGGGGAAAACGAGTACTTC. Translating gives CASSLGGENEYF.

In this sample, this clonotype turned up a few times. V gene TRBV30 combines with J gene TRBJ1-5; D remains ambiguous. There are 13 residues in the CDR3. Germline V gene sequence: CDR1 GTSNPN, CDR2 SVGIG (reference sequence). V lost 0 bases, J lost 4 bases, and 7 bases lay in between. This CDR3 reads CAWSVRENQPQHF. The CDR3 coding sequence is TGTGCCTGGAGTGTACGGGAGAATCAGCCCCAGCATTTT.

The chain recombines TRBV7-9 with TRBJ1-5; 7 bases are a match to TRBD1. The CDR3 contains 14 residues. The V and J ends lost 5 bases and 3 bases, in that order; junction bases with no gene match: 4. The V gene's germline CDR1 is SEHNR and CDR2 FQNEAQ (reference sequence). CDR3 sequence (DNA): TGTGCCAGCAGCCCTGGGACAGTCAATCAGCCCCAGCATTTT. Its protein product is CASSPGTVNQPQHF.

The genes are TRBV7-9 and TRBJ2-3; 9 bases match TRBD2. Germline CDR1 SEHNR, CDR2 FQNEAQ (reference sequence). The V gene end was trimmed by 5 bases and the J gene end by 4 bases; junction bases not matched to a gene: 7. The CDR3 length is 15 residues. The CDR3 DNA sequence: TGTGCCAGCAGCCCGCGGGGGGGCCCATCAGATACGCAGTATTTT. It is translated as CASSPRGGPSDTQYF.

This clonotype was counted only a few times. The J gene is TRBJ2-7, the V gene TRBV4-3, with 7 nucleotides matching TRBD1. The length of the CDR3 is 15 residues. Germline V gene data show CDR1 as LGHNA and CDR2 as YSLEER. The V segment lost 1 base and the J segment 2 bases; nucleotides outside the gene matches: 5. The CDR3 loop is CASSQGRRGTYEQYF. In nucleotides, the CDR3 is TGCGCCAGCAGCCAAGGCCGCAGGGGGACCTACGAGCAGTACTTC.

In DNA, the CDR3 is TGTGCCAGCAGTTTAAACTTGGGAACAGCCGACGAGCAGTACTTC. It translates to CASSLNLGTADEQYF. The rearrangement joins TRBV27 to TRBJ2-7, with unresolved D. V was trimmed by 2 bases and J by 5 bases, leaving 16 bases between them. CDR1 MNHEY and CDR2 SMNVEV come from the germline V gene (reference sequence). The CDR3 totals 15 residues.